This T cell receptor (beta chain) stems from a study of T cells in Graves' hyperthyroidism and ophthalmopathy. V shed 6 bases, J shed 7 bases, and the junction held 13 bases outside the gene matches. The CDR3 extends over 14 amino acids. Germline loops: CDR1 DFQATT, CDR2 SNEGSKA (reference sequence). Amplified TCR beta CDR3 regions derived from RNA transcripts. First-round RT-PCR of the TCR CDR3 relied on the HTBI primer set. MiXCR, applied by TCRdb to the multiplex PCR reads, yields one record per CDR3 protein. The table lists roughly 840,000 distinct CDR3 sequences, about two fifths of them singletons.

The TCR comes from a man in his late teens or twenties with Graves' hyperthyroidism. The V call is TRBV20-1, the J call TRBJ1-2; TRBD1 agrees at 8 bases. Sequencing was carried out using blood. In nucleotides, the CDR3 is TGCAGTGCCCCCCGACTCGACAGGGGATCTGGCTACACCTTC. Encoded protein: CSAPRLDRGSGYTF.